The rows below give T cell receptor beta chains drawn from one sample of a study of OX40 agonist ivuxolimab in advanced cancers. Produced via immunoSEQ multiplex PCR; TCRdb's table is partial and in-frame only. The profile shows tens of thousands of clones, 80% to 90% of them singletons. The sample consisted of CD4+ or CD8+ T cells sorted from blood, taken in a trial of the OX40 agonist ivuxolimab. The receptors were sampled from an adult with an advanced solid tumor such as melanoma, head and neck, liver or kidney cancer. Both conserved end residues are part of each CDR3. A D gene is named only where the DNA matches it firmly. A row's size may be missing; if present it is once, few, many or a size class.

abundance	j_gene	v_gene	d_gene	CDR3aa	CDR3nt
.	TRBJ2-1	TRBV7-2	TRBD2	CASSLLAGGPNEQFF	TGTGCCAGCAGCCTCTTAGCGGGAGGGCCGAATGAGCAGTTCTTC
.	TRBJ2-3	TRBV4-2	TRBD2	CASSQGLAGPTSSSTDTQYF	TGTGCCAGCAGCCAAGGGCTAGCGGGGCCCACTTCATCCAGCACAGATACGCAGTATTTT
.	TRBJ2-6	TRBV5-1	.	CASAAGGSGANVLTF	TGCGCCAGTGCAGCTGGGGGATCTGGGGCCAACGTCCTGACTTTC
.	TRBJ1-1	TRBV19	TRBD1	CASSTTGEGTEAFF	TGTGCCAGTAGTACTACAGGGGAAGGCACTGAAGCTTTCTTT
.	TRBJ1-1	TRBV6-4	.	CASSRSMNTEAFF	TGTGCCAGCAGCCGATCTATGAACACTGAAGCTTTCTTT
.	TRBJ1-1	TRBV6-6	.	CASSQGLLDLAEAFF	TGTGCCAGCAGTCAAGGACTGTTGGATTTGGCTGAAGCTTTCTTT
.	TRBJ2-1	TRBV11-2	.	CASSPRNEQFF	TGTGCCAGCAGCCCACGTAATGAGCAGTTCTTC
.	TRBJ2-1	TRBV5-1	TRBD2	CASSGAGVGSYNEQFF	TGCGCCAGCAGCGGAGCGGGAGTAGGCTCCTACAATGAGCAGTTCTTC
few	TRBJ1-2	TRBV2	.	CASSAQGYGYTF	TGTGCCAGCAGTGCACAGGGCTATGGCTACACCTTC
.	TRBJ1-5	TRBV5-1	.	CASSLSSGAGQPQHF	TGCGCCAGCAGCTTAAGTTCAGGGGCAGGTCAGCCCCAGCATTTT
.	TRBJ2-3	TRBV5-1	.	CASSSAGSSTDTQYF	TGCGCCAGCAGCTCGGCAGGGTCTAGCACAGATACGCAGTATTTT
.	TRBJ1-5	TRBV19	.	CASSMTRGLNQPQHF	TGTGCCAGTAGTATGACCAGGGGATTAAATCAGCCCCAGCATTTT
.	TRBJ1-4	TRBV5-6	TRBD1	CASSSKAGTVSEKLFF	TGTGCCAGCAGCTCAAAAGCCGGGACAGTCAGTGAAAAACTGTTTTTT
.	TRBJ1-5	TRBV11-3	.	CASSAGRNQPQHF	TGTGCCAGCAGCGCGGGCCGGAATCAGCCCCAGCATTTT
.	TRBJ1-5	TRBV5-5	.	CASSSRSGYSNQPQHF	TGTGCCAGCAGCTCCCGGAGTGGATATAGCAATCAGCCCCAGCATTTT
.	TRBJ2-3	TRBV4-2	.	CASSQGVAVGGDTQYF	TGTGCCAGCAGCCAAGGAGTGGCGGTGGGTGGAGATACGCAGTATTTT
.	TRBJ1-4	TRBV11-2	.	CASSAGMDEKLFF	TGTGCCAGCAGCGCAGGGATGGATGAAAAACTGTTTTTT
.	TRBJ2-7	TRBV23-1	.	CASSQLAGVGSYEQYF	TGCGCCAGCAGTCAACTGGCGGGCGTCGGCAGTTACGAGCAGTACTTC
.	TRBJ2-3	TRBV5-4	TRBD1	CASSQRQGRSTDTQYF	TGTGCCAGCAGCCAAAGACAGGGGAGGAGCACAGATACGCAGTATTTT
.	TRBJ2-5	TRBV5-1	.	CASSSLPPGTQETQYF	TGCGCCAGCAGCTCTCTACCCCCCGGGACTCAAGAGACCCAGTACTTC
once	TRBJ2-1	TRBV20-1	.	CSARVYNEQFF	TGCAGTGCTAGAGTATACAATGAGCAGTTCTTC
.	TRBJ1-2	TRBV28	.	CASSFSDWNYGYTF	TGTGCCAGCAGTTTCTCGGACTGGAACTATGGCTACACCTTC
few	TRBJ1-2	TRBV2	.	CASSEGNSLYGYTF	TGTGCCAGCAGCGAGGGAAACAGTTTATATGGCTACACCTTC
.	TRBJ1-1	TRBV2	.	CASSARRVNTEAFF	TGTGCCAGCAGTGCTCGCAGGGTGAACACTGAAGCTTTCTTT
once	TRBJ2-2	TRBV29-1	.	CSANSGGELFF	TGCAGCGCCAACTCGGGAGGGGAGCTGTTTTTT
.	TRBJ2-2	TRBV5-1	.	CASTARASTGELFF	TGCGCCAGCACGGCCCGGGCCTCCACCGGGGAGCTGTTTTTT
.	TRBJ2-1	TRBV7-9	TRBD2	CASSLALLAGAYNEQFF	TGTGCCAGCAGCTTAGCCCTACTAGCGGGAGCGTACAATGAGCAGTTCTTC
.	TRBJ2-5	TRBV7-6	TRBD2	CASSWMGGIQETQYF	TGTGCCAGCAGCTGGATGGGAGGGATCCAAGAGACCCAGTACTTC
.	TRBJ2-1	TRBV9	TRBD2	CATSGTSAGDEQFF	TGTGCCACCTCCGGGACTAGCGCCGGCGATGAGCAGTTCTTC
.	TRBJ2-1	TRBV11-3	TRBD2	CASSLSGTSGYNEQFF	TGTGCCAGCAGCTTATCTGGGACTAGCGGCTACAATGAGCAGTTCTTC
once	TRBJ2-3	TRBV2	TRBD1	CASPGQGTDTQYF	TGTGCCAGCCCGGGACAGGGCACAGATACGCAGTATTTT
once	TRBJ2-1	TRBV5-1	TRBD1	CASSPGQLYNEQFF	TGCGCCAGCAGTCCGGGACAGCTGTACAATGAGCAGTTCTTC
.	TRBJ2-3	TRBV7-9	.	CASSLDQSTDTQYF	TGTGCCAGCAGCTTAGACCAGAGCACAGATACGCAGTATTTT
.	TRBJ2-1	TRBV7-2	.	CASSQVKGNEQFF	TGTGCCAGCAGCCAAGTCAAGGGCAATGAGCAGTTCTTC
.	TRBJ1-3	TRBV5-1	.	CASRSDNSGNTIYF	TGCGCCAGCAGGAGCGACAACTCTGGAAACACCATATATTTT
.	TRBJ1-2	TRBV5-1	TRBD1	CASSLGTGNGYTF	TGCGCCAGCAGCCTCGGGACAGGCAATGGCTACACCTTC
.	TRBJ2-3	TRBV6-5	TRBD2	CASSYQAGGRLDTQYF	TGTGCCAGCAGTTACCAAGCGGGAGGGCGTTTAGATACGCAGTATTTT
once	TRBJ1-2	TRBV11-2	TRBD1	CASSLDETGVFGYTF	TGTGCCAGCAGCTTAGATGAGACAGGGGTATTCGGCTACACCTTC
.	TRBJ2-7	TRBV7-2	TRBD2	CASSLRGSGSRAFNEQYF	TGTGCCAGCAGCTTAAGGGGTAGCGGGAGTCGAGCTTTTAACGAGCAGTACTTC
.	TRBJ2-7	TRBV11-1	TRBD2	CASSAPGTSEYEQYF	TGTGCCAGCAGCGCACCCGGGACTAGCGAATACGAGCAGTACTTC
few	TRBJ1-2	TRBV6-1	.	CASSVQLTGFSYGYTF	TGTGCCAGCAGTGTCCAGTTAACAGGGTTCAGCTATGGCTACACCTTC
medium-sized	TRBJ2-5	TRBV2	.	CASMRRPATETQYF	TGTGCCAGCATGAGGCGACCCGCCACGGAGACCCAGTACTTC
few	TRBJ1-5	TRBV6-1	.	CASVEGIQPQHF	TGTGCCAGCGTAGAAGGGATTCAGCCCCAGCATTTT
.	TRBJ2-2	TRBV5-4	.	CASSSPAGGELFF	TGTGCCAGCAGCTCCCCCGCGGGCGGGGAGCTGTTTTTT
.	TRBJ2-1	TRBV6-5	TRBD2	CASSSGGLAGPQFF	TGTGCCAGCAGCTCCGGTGGCCTAGCGGGACCTCAGTTCTTC
.	TRBJ1-6	TRBV27	.	CASRHGAQQYNSPLHF	TGTGCCAGCAGACATGGGGCTCAGCAGTATAATTCACCCCTCCACTTT
.	TRBJ2-1	TRBV7-8	.	CASSARLVDEQFF	TGTGCCAGCAGCGCCCGACTTGTGGATGAGCAGTTCTTC
few	TRBJ2-7	TRBV5-4	.	CASSLDRTTINF	TGTGCCAGCAGCTTGGACAGGACAACCATTAACTTC
once	TRBJ1-2	TRBV4-2	.	CASSQGPGDGYTF	TGTGCCAGCAGCCAAGGGCCCGGGGATGGCTACACCTTC
.	TRBJ1-1	TRBV7-8	.	CASSLVAEAFF	TGTGCCAGCAGCTTAGTAGCTGAAGCTTTCTTT
.	TRBJ2-2	TRBV5-1	.	CASSLGQGSITGELFF	TGCGCCAGCAGCTTGGGGCAGGGATCTATTACCGGGGAGCTGTTTTTT
.	TRBJ2-1	TRBV7-9	.	CASSLGGATGGNEQFF	TGTGCCAGCAGCTTAGGAGGGGCCACGGGCGGGAATGAGCAGTTCTTC